This T cell receptor beta chain was recovered during a study of shared clonotypes between healthy human individuals. CDR3 size: 13 residues. V was trimmed by 4 bases and J by 2 bases, leaving 8 bases between them. Germline V gene sequence: CDR1 SGHNT, CDR2 YYREEE (reference sequence). It was across several immunoSEQ plates that each subset's genomic DNA was evenly split. Per the original data handling: ImmunoSEQ only sent back junction sequences with no quality scores, so filtering was done differently. Assay: immunoSEQ multiplex PCR; the TCRdb copy retains only in-frame clones and omits some. The V and J calls and the clone size are those of that table, but D and trimming were determined from the DNA. There are 850,000 to 1,200,000 clones in the sample; roughly 80% occur only once, and less than 1.5% lies in the top ten.

The receptor comes from a man in his late teens or twenties in good health. The V call is TRBV5-4, the J call TRBJ2-3; D not certain. The sample taken for sequencing was memory CD4+ T cells sorted from blood. Subset reported: CD45RA-negative fraction. CDR3 loop: CASSREYTDTQYF. DNA of the CDR3: TGTGCCAGCAGCCGAGAGTACACAGATACGCAGTATTTT. Using reference TRBV5-4 and TRBJ2-3 for the parts outside the CDR3, the full variable domain is ETGVTQSPTHLIKTRGQQVTLRCSSQSGHNTVSWYQQALGQGPQFIFQYYREEENGRGNFPPRFSGLQFPNYSSELNVNALELDDSALYLCASSREYTDTQYFGPGTRLTVL.